This passage covers 16 T cell receptor beta chains from one sample sequenced in a study of regulatory T cells in long-lasting Graves disease. Time point given: newly diagnosed GD, antithyroid drugs for less than 3 months. Extracted PBMC RNA gave rise to the TCR library. Through Arm-PCR of CDR3 regions and iRepertoire HTBI primers, TCR beta libraries were built. TCRdb called the multiplex PCR reads again in MiXCR, with one record for every CDR3 protein. The sample holds 620,000 or so distinct CDR3 sequences, less than 20% seen once. These records were also assigned to another study, of T cells in Graves' hyperthyroidism and ophthalmopathy.

This specimen was peripheral blood mononuclear cells (PBMCs), taken at new diagnosis, from a patient treated with antithyroid drugs. Receptors originate from a woman aged 30 to 39 with Graves disease.

This clonotype occurred many times. The J gene is TRBJ1-1, the V gene TRBV7-9; maybe TRBD1 (5 bases). Trimming stripped 5 bases from V and 4 bases from J, with 17 bases between. This CDR3 spans 15 amino acids. Germline-derived CDR1 and CDR2 are SEHNR and FQNEAQ (reference sequence). The CDR3 loop is CASSPPGREFTEAFF. The CDR3, as DNA: TGTGCCAGCAGCCCCCCGGGGCGGGAGTTCACTGAAGCTTTCTTT. Full variable domain (outside the CDR3, taken from reference TRBV7-9 and TRBJ1-1): DTGVSQNPRHKITKRGQNVTFRCDPISEHNRLYWYRQTLGQGPEFLTYFQNEAQLEKSRLLSDRFSAERPKGSFSTLEIQRTEQGDSAMYLCASSPPGREFTEAFFGQGTRLTVV.

The chain employs TRBV5-1 and TRBJ1-3; D is perhaps TRBD1 (5 bases). Between the trimmed V and J ends, which lost 3 bases and 0 bases, there was a span of 13 bases. In germline, CDR1 is SGHRS, CDR2 YFSETQ. The CDR3 spans 16 residues. CDR3 sequence: CASSWDDGYSGNTIYF. CDR3 DNA: TGCGCCAGCAGCTGGGACGACGGGTACTCTGGAAACACCATATATTTT.

This clonotype was observed at least ten times. The J gene is TRBJ1-5, the V gene TRBV2; 8 bases are shared with TRBD1. The germline V gene has CDR1 SNHLY and CDR2 FYNNEI. V shed 1 base and J 7 bases; nucleotides not matched to a gene: 18. The length of the CDR3 is 19 residues. In nucleotides, the CDR3 is TGTGCCAGCAGTGAAGACTTTCCCGGCAGGGGGCGGGCTTGGCAGCCCCAGCATTTT. Encoded protein: CASSEDFPGRGRAWQPQHF.

The rearrangement links TRBV19 to TRBJ2-1, with no clear D. CDR1 and CDR2 (germline): LNHDA, SQIVND (reference sequence). The V gene lost 3 bases and the J gene lost 7 bases, with 7 bases spanning the gap. The CDR3 sequence is 12 residues long. The DNA for the CDR3 is TGTGCCAGTAGTATCGGAGCTAATGAGCAGTTCTTC. It yields the protein CASSIGANEQFF.

In its sample, this clonotype was seen many times. V gene TRBV27 combines with J gene TRBJ1-1, with TRBD1 as a possible D gene (5 bases). CDR3 length: 16 residues. V gave up 2 bases and J gave up 0 bases, with 13 bases separating them. Germline CDR1 is MNHEY and CDR2 is SMNVEV (reference sequence). Here the CDR3 DNA reads TGTGCCAGCAGTTTAATGGCAGGGACCATGAACACTGAAGCTTTCTTT. Translating it yields CASSLMAGTMNTEAFF.

This clonotype was seen more than once but under ten times. This may stem from a read error, because a much larger clone lies one nucleotide away. The CDR3 loop reads CASFHSLLKTGYF. CDR3 bases: TGTGCCAGCTTTCACAGTCTTTTAAAAACGGGGTATTTT. The chain couples TRBV2 to TRBJ2-3; D gene uncertain. Between the trimmed V and J ends, which lost 8 bases and 14 bases, there was a span of 23 bases. The CDR3 length is 13 residues. The germline V gene encodes CDR1 SNHLY and CDR2 FYNNEI.

This sequence joins TRBV5-4 and TRBJ1-1; D possibly corresponds to TRBD1 (6 bases). CDR3 length: 15 residues. Germline assignment: CDR1 SGHNT and CDR2 YYREEE (reference sequence). The V and J ends lost 0 bases and 1 base respectively, with 10 bases between them. The CDR3, as DNA: TGTGCCAGCAGCTTGGATGTGGGGGCGAACACTGAAGCTTTCTTT. Translated, it gives CASSLDVGANTEAFF.

The rearrangement links TRBV5-5 to TRBJ2-1; 12 bases align to TRBD2. The CDR3 has 16 amino acids. Germline CDR1 and CDR2: SGHKS and YYEKEE (reference sequence). Trimming at V came to 2 bases and at J to 9 bases, leaving 9 bases not matched to a gene. Here the CDR3 DNA reads TGTGCCAGCAGCTTCGGACTAGCGGGAAAGGCGTTTGAGCAGTTCTTC. It specifies CASSFGLAGKAFEQFF.

This chain uses TRBV3-1 with TRBJ2-1; 11 positions match TRBD2. V was clipped by 5 bases and J by 6 bases; unmatched bases: 6. The germline gives CDR1 LGHDT, CDR2 YNNKEL (reference sequence). CDR3 length equals 15 residues. The CDR3 DNA reads TGTGCCAGCAGCTTGCTAGCGGGAGGTTTCAATGAGCAGTTCTTC. This codes for CASSLLAGGFNEQFF.

This chain uses TRBV5-6 with TRBJ1-2; D not resolved. The CDR3 consists of 15 residues. Germline CDR1 reads SGHDT; CDR2 reads YYEEEE. V was clipped by 2 bases and J by 2 bases, with 13 bases between them. The CDR3 protein is CASSFRRPPNYGYTF. The CDR3, as DNA: TGTGCCAGCAGCTTTCGACGCCCCCCAAACTATGGCTACACCTTC.

The chain couples TRBV5-6 to TRBJ2-4, with 9 positions matching TRBD1. V lost 1 base to trimming and J lost 4 bases; unmatched junction nucleotides: 3. This CDR3 contains 15 residues. CDR1 and CDR2 (germline): SGHDT, YYEEEE. The CDR3 nucleotides are TGTGCCAGCAGCTTGATCGGGACAGGGAAAAACATTCAGTACTTC. This codes for CASSLIGTGKNIQYF.

This clonotype was counted ten times or more. The chain couples TRBV3-1 to TRBJ1-1, with D perhaps TRBD1 (6 bases). Trimming removed 4 bases from V and 4 bases from J, with 13 bases in between. This CDR3 is 14 amino acids long. CDR1 and CDR2 (germline): LGHDT, YNNKEL (reference sequence). The CDR3 DNA sequence: TGTGCCAGCAGCCCCGATAGGGGGTCCACTGAAGCTTTCTTT. Protein: CASSPDRGSTEAFF.

This clonotype was seen repeatedly, ten times or more. The chain employs TRBV20-1 and TRBJ2-1; D gene uncertain. V was cut by 6 bases and J by 9 bases, with 21 bases left in between. The CDR3 length is 14 residues. Germline assignment: CDR1 DFQATT and CDR2 SNEGSKA (reference sequence). In DNA form, the CDR3 reads TGCAGTGCCGTCGAAGCACACAGCCCTCGTGAGCAGTTCTTC. Its translation: CSAVEAHSPREQFF.

In its sample, this clonotype was seen many times. V is TRBV7-2 and J is TRBJ1-5; tentatively, D is TRBD1 (5 bases). The ends were cut back, 5 bases at V and 7 bases at J, with 18 bases in the middle. Per germline, CDR1 SGHTA and CDR2 FQGNSA. The CDR3 spans 15 residues. The chain's CDR3 is CASSPPPGAGQPQHF. As DNA, the CDR3 is TGTGCCAGCAGCCCCCCGCCCGGGGCGGGACAGCCCCAGCATTTT.

Many counts were recorded for this clonotype. The chain couples TRBV3-1 to TRBJ1-6; tentatively, D is TRBD1 (6 bases). This CDR3 comprises 15 residues. Trimming took 6 bases from V and 7 from J, leaving 16 bases between them. In germline, CDR1 is LGHDT, CDR2 YNNKEL (reference sequence). As DNA, the CDR3 is TGTGCCAGCAGTCCAGACAGGCTGCCGAATTCACCCCTCCACTTT. It translates to CASSPDRLPNSPLHF.

The chain has TRBV10-1 and TRBJ1-5, with 8 positions matching TRBD1. Germline loops: CDR1 WNHNN, CDR2 SYGVQD (reference sequence). The V gene end was trimmed by 6 bases and the J gene end by 0 bases; junction bases not matched to a gene: 7. This CDR3 region has 16 residues. The CDR3 DNA follows: TGCGCCAGCAGCACAGGGGGTGTTTATAGCAATCAGCCCCAGCATTTT. Translated: CASSTGGVYSNQPQHF.